This record covers a single TCR beta chain. Seattle patients were enrolled during active infection and followed longitudinally. The table came from immunoSEQ multiplex PCR; TCRdb's copy has only in-frame clones and leaves some out. The repertoire includes 100,000 to 150,000 clones, around 83% of them detected once, and 3.2% sits in the top ten. This entry belongs to a study of blood T cell repertoires in COVID-19. J lost 2 bases, V lost 5 bases, and 11 bases had no gene match. This CDR3 is built from 16 residues. Per the germline V gene, CDR1 is LGHDT and CDR2 is YNNKEL (reference sequence). The gene calls are TRBV3-1 (or the pseudogene TRBV3-2) and TRBJ2-5, with 7 positions matching TRBD1. The sequenced material came from peripheral blood. The TCR sequence derives from a woman older than 75 with COVID-19, enrolled during active disease. The CDR3 sequence: CASSFRGGGKQETQYF. The DNA for the CDR3 is TGTGCCAGCAGCTTCCGAGGGGGCGGTAAACAAGAGACCCAGTACTTC.